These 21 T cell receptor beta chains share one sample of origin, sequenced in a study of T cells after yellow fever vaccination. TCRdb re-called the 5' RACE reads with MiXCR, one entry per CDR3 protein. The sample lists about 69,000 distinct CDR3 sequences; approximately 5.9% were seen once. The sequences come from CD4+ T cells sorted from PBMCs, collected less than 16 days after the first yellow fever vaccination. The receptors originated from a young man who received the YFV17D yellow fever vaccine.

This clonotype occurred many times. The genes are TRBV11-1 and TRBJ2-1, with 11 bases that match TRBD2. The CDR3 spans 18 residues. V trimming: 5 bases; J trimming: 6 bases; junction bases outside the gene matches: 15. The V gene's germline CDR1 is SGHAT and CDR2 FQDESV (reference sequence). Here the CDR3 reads CASSPHLAGGVVGNEQFF. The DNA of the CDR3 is TGTGCCAGCAGCCCTCACTTAGCGGGGGGGGTAGTAGGCAATGAGCAGTTCTTC.

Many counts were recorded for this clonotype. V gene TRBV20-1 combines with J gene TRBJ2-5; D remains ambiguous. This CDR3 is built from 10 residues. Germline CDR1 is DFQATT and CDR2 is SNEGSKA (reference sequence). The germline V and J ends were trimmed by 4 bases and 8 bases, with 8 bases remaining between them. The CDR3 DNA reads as TGCAGTGCTACCTTTGCTACCCAGTACTTC. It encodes CSATFATQYF.

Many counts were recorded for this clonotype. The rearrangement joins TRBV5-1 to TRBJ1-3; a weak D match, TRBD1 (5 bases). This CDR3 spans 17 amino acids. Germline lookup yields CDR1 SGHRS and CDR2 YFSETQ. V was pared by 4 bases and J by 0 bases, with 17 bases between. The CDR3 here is CASSAGRQFFSGNTIYF. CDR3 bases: TGCGCCAGCAGCGCTGGACGACAGTTCTTCTCTGGAAACACCATATATTTT.

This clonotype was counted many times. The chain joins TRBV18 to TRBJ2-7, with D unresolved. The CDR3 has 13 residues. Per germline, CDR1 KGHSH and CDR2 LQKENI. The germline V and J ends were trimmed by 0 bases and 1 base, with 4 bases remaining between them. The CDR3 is CASSPPMSYEQYV. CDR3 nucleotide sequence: TGTGCCAGCTCACCACCAATGTCCTACGAGCAGTACGTC.

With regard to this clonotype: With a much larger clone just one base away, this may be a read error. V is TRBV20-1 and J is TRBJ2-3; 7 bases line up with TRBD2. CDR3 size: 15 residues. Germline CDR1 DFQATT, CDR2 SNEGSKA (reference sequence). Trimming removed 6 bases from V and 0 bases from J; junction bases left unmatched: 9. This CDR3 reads CSAPGTIRSTDTQYF. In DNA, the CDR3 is TGCAGTGCACCTGGGACTATCAGAAGCACAGATACGCAGTATTTT.

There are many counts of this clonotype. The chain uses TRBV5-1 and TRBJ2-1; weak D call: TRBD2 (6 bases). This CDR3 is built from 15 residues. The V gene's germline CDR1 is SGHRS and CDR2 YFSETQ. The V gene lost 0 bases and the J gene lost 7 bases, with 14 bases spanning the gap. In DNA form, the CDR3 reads TGCGCCAGCAGCTTGGAAGCCACTAGCTTGAATGAGCAGTTCTTC. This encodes CASSLEATSLNEQFF. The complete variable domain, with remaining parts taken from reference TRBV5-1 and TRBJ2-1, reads KAGVTQTPRYLIKTRGQQVTLSCSPISGHRSVSWYQQTPGQGLQFLFEYFSETQRNKGNFPGRFSGRQFSNSRSEMNVSTLELGDSALYLCASSLEATSLNEQFFGPGTRLTVL.

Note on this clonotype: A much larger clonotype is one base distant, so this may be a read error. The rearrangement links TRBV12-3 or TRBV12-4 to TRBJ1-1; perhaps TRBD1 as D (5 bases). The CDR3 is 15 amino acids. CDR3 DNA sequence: TGTGCCAGCAGTTTTAACGGCAGGGTGAAAACTGTAGCTTTCTTT. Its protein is CASSFNGRVKTVAFF.

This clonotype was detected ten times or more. CDR3 loop: CAISDPGGTNYNEQFF. The DNA of the CDR3 is TGTGCCATCAGTGACCCCGGGGGGACTAACTACAATGAGCAGTTCTTC. The rearrangement links TRBV10-3 to TRBJ2-1; TRBD2 matches 7 bases. There are 16 residues in the CDR3. The germline V gene has CDR1 ENHRY and CDR2 SYGVKD. V trimming: 3 bases; J trimming: 3 bases; junction bases outside the gene matches: 8.

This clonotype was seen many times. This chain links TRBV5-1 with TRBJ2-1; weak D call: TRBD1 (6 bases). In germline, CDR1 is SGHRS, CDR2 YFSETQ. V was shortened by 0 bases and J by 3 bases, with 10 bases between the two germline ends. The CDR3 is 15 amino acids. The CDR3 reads CASSLVQGNYNEQFF. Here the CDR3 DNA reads TGCGCCAGCAGCTTGGTACAGGGAAACTACAATGAGCAGTTCTTC.

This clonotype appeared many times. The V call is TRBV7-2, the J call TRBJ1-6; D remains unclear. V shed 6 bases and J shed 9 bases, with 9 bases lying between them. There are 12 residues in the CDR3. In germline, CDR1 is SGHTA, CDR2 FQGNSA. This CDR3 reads CASRRQSSPLHF. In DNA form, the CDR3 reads TGTGCCAGCAGACGACAAAGTTCACCCCTCCACTTT. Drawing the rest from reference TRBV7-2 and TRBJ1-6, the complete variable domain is GAGVSQSPSNKVTEKGKDVELRCDPISGHTALYWYRQSLGQGLEFLIYFQGNSAPDKSGLPSDRFSAERTGGSVSTLTIQRTQQEDSAVYLCASRRQSSPLHFGNGTRLTVT.

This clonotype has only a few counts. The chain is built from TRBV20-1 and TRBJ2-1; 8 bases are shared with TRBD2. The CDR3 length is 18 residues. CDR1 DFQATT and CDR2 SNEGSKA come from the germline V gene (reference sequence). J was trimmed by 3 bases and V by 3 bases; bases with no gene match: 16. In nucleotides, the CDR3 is TGCAGTGCTAGTGAAGTCTGGCGAGCGGGGGTTCTCTACAATGAGCAGTTCTTC. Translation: CSASEVWRAGVLYNEQFF.

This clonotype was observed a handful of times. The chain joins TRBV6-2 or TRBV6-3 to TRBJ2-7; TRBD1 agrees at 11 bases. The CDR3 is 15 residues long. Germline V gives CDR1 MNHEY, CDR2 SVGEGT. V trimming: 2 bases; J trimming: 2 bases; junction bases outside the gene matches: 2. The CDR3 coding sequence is TGTGCCAGCAGTTACGGACAGGGGGCCCCCTACGAGCAGTACGTC. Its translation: CASSYGQGAPYEQYV.

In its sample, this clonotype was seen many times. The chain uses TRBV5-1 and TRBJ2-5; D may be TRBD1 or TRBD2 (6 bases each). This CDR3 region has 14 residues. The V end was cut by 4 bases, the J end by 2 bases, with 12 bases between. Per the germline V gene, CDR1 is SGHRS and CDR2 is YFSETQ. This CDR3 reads CASSPGGLQETQYF. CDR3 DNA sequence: TGCGCCAGCAGCCCTGGGGGGCTTCAAGAGACCCAGTACTTC.

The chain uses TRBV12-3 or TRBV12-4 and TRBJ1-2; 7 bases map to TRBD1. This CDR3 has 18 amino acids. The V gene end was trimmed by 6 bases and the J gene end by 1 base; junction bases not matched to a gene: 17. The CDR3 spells CASRELAVTGMGNYGYTF. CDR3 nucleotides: TGTGCCAGCAGGGAATTGGCTGTGACAGGGATGGGTAACTATGGCTACACCTTC.

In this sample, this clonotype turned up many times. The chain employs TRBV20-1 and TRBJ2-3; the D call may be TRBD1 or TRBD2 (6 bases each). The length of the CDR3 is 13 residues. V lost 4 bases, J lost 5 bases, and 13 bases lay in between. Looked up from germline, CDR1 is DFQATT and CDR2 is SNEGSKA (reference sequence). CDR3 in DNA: TGCAGTGCTAATAAGGGGGGTTTAGATACGCAGTATTTT. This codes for CSANKGGLDTQYF.

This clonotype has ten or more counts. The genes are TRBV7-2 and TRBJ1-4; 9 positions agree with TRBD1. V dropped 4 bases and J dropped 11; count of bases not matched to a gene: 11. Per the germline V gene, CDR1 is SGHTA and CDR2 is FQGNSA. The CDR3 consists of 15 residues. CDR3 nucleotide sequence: TGTGCCAGCAGCTCCCCGGGACAGGGTCCGAACAAACTGTTTTTT. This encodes CASSSPGQGPNKLFF.

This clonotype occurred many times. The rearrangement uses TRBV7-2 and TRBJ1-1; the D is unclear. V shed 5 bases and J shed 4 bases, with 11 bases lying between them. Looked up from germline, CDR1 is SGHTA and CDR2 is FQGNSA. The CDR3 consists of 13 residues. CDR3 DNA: TGTGCCAGCAGCCCCGGTTGGGTCACTGAAGCTTTCTTT. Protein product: CASSPGWVTEAFF.

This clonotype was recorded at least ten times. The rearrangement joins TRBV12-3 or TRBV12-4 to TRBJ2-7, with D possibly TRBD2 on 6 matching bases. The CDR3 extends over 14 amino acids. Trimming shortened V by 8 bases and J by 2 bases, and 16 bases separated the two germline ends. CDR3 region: CASGPLGLTYEQYF. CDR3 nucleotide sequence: TGTGCCAGCGGACCATTGGGACTGACCTACGAGCAGTACTTC.

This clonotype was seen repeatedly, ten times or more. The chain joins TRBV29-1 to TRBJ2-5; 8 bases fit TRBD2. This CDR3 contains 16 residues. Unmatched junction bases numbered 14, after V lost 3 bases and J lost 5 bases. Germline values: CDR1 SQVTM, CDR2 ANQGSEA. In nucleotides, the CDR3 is TGCAGCGTTGATGGAGCGGGGGCACATCTGGGGGAGACCCAGTACTTC. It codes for CSVDGAGAHLGETQYF. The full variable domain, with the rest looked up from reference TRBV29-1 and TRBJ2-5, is SAVISQKPSRDICQRGTSLTIQCQVDSQVTMMFWYRQQPGQSLTLIATANQGSEATYESGFVIDKFPISRPNLTFSTLTVSNMSPEDSSIYLCSVDGAGAHLGETQYFGPGTRLLVL.

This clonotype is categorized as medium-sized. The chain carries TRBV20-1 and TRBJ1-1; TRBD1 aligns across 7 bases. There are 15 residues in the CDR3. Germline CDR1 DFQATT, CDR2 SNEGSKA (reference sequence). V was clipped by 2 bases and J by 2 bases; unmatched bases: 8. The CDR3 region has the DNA TGCAGTGCTAGACAAGGGGGCAGTGTAAACACTGAAGCTTTCTTT. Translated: CSARQGGSVNTEAFF.

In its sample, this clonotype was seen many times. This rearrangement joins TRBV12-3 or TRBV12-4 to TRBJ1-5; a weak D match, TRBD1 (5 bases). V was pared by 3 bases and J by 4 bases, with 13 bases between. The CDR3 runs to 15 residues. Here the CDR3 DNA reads TGTGCCAGCAGTTTCGATAGGGACGGAAATCAGCCCCAGCATTTT. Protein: CASSFDRDGNQPQHF.